These 17 T cell receptor beta chains share one sample of origin, sequenced in a study of blood T cell repertoires in COVID-19. The protocol was immunoSEQ multiplex PCR, while the TCRdb copy is restricted to in-frame clones and leaves out a portion. The profile covers approximately 100,000 clones, with approximately 83% appearing a single time and approximately 3.6% taken by the ten largest. The specimen was peripheral blood. Receptor source: a woman older than 75 with active or convalescent COVID-19.

The chain is built from TRBV4-2 and TRBJ2-5; weak D call: TRBD1 (6 bases). From germline, CDR1 is LGHNA and CDR2 YNFKEQ. V lost 4 bases and J lost 2, with 17 bases in between. CDR3 size: 16 residues. The CDR3 DNA reads as TGTGCCAGCAGCCTAGGTAAACCGGGACAACAAGAGACCCAGTACTTC. Translating it yields CASSLGKPGQQETQYF.

The chain combines TRBV28 with TRBJ1-4; D might be TRBD1 (6 bases). V shed 4 bases and J shed 0 bases, with 9 bases lying between them. Looked up from germline, CDR1 is MDHEN and CDR2 is SYDVKM. There are 15 residues in the CDR3. The CDR3 DNA sequence: TGTGCCAGCAGTTCACAGGGAACAACTAATGAAAAACTGTTTTTT. Translation: CASSSQGTTNEKLFF. The full variable domain, rest sourced from reference TRBV28 and TRBJ1-4, is DVKVTQSSRYLVKRTGEKVFLECVQDMDHENMFWYRQDPGLGLRLIYFSYDVKMKEKGDIPEGYSVSREKKERFSLILESASTNQTSMYLCASSSQGTTNEKLFFGSGTQLSVL.

V usage is TRBV4-2 and J usage is TRBJ2-5; possibly TRBD1 for D (6 bases). V lost 2 bases to trimming and J lost 3 bases, with 10 bases between them. The germline gives CDR1 LGHNA, CDR2 YNFKEQ. This CDR3 has 14 residues. This chain's CDR3 is CASSQSGQEETQYF. For the CDR3, the DNA is TGTGCCAGCAGCCAATCGGGACAAGAAGAGACCCAGTACTTC.

The genes are TRBV24-1 and TRBJ1-5; 8 nucleotides line up with TRBD1. The CDR3 is 16 residues long. From germline, CDR1 is KGHDR and CDR2 SFDVKD. Trimming cost V 3 bases and J 3 bases; bases outside gene matches: 6. The CDR3 region is CATSDSSRGPNQPQHF. The CDR3, as DNA: TGTGCCACCAGTGATAGTTCCAGGGGGCCCAATCAGCCCCAGCATTTT.

The chain employs TRBV5-6 and TRBJ2-2; 8 nucleotides line up with TRBD2. Germline V gene lookup returns CDR1 SGHDT and CDR2 YYEEEE. V lost 0 bases to trimming and J lost 4 bases; unmatched junction nucleotides: 5. This CDR3 has 16 residues. CDR3 nucleotides: TGTGCCAGCAGCTTGGGCTCAGGGACTAGCACCGGGGAGCTGTTTTTT. This translates into CASSLGSGTSTGELFF.

The chain has TRBV7-2 and TRBJ1-5; D may be TRBD1 (6 bases). CDR3 size: 15 residues. With 3 bases removed from V and 6 bases from J, the gap between germline ends came to 15 bases. Germline V gene data show CDR1 as SGHTA and CDR2 as FQGNSA. CDR3 coding DNA: TGTGCCAGCAGCTTCGGGGGGGGCATCGGTCAGCCCCAGCATTTT. Its translation: CASSFGGGIGQPQHF.

The chain links TRBV5-1 to TRBJ2-2; 13 bases fit TRBD2. Germline V CDR1 and CDR2: SGHRS, YFSETQ. The CDR3 length is 18 residues. The junction had 10 bases not matched to a gene; V was cut back by 4 bases and J by 4 bases. The CDR3 DNA is TGCGCCAGCAGCGAAAGACTAGCGGGGGGCCCGACCACCGGGGAGCTGTTTTTT. Protein sequence: CASSERLAGGPTTGELFF.

This sequence joins TRBV2 and TRBJ1-3; possibly TRBD1 for D (6 bases). The V end was cut by 5 bases, the J end by 2 bases, with 13 bases between. This CDR3 is built from 15 residues. CDR1 SNHLY and CDR2 FYNNEI come from the germline V gene. CDR3 amino acids: CASSIAGAAGNTIYF. CDR3 nucleotides: TGTGCCAGCAGTATAGCAGGGGCGGCTGGAAACACCATATATTTT.

The rearrangement joins TRBV5-6 to TRBJ2-7; 8 nucleotides agree with TRBD1. CDR3 length equals 19 residues. CDR1 and CDR2 (germline): SGHDT, YYEEEE. The trim removed 1 base at V and 0 bases at J, leaving 15 bases unmatched. CDR3 nucleotide sequence: TGTGCCAGCAGCTTGAGGTCGGGTAGAGGGGACAGGAGCTCCTACGAGCAGTACTTC. It specifies CASSLRSGRGDRSSYEQYF.

A single count supports this clone. The V and J genes are TRBV24-1 and TRBJ1-2; D not certain. This CDR3 has 12 amino acids. Germline V CDR1 and CDR2: KGHDR, SFDVKD. With 3 bases removed from V and 7 bases from J, the gap between germline ends came to 8 bases. CDR3: CATSDREVGYTF. The CDR3 bases are TGTGCCACCAGTGATAGGGAGGTTGGCTACACCTTC.

This chain links TRBV5-1 with TRBJ1-5; 10 bases match TRBD1. The CDR3 is made up of 20 amino acids. Germline trimming cut 6 bases from V and 1 base from J; bases unmatched to any gene: 19. Germline CDR1 and CDR2: SGHRS and YFSETQ. The chain's CDR3 is CASTPYSRDRGEVSNQPQHF. The CDR3 DNA reads TGCGCCAGCACCCCCTACAGTAGGGACAGGGGAGAGGTGAGCAATCAGCCCCAGCATTTT. Filled out from reference TRBV5-1 and TRBJ1-5, the complete variable domain reads KAGVTQTPRYLIKTRGQQVTLSCSPISGHRSVSWYQQTPGQGLQFLFEYFSETQRNKGNFPGRFSGRQFSNSRSEMNVSTLELGDSALYLCASTPYSRDRGEVSNQPQHFGDGTRLSIL.

V and J are TRBV5-8 and TRBJ2-6, with D possibly TRBD2 on 5 matching bases. With 3 bases removed from V and 1 base from J, the gap between germline ends came to 11 bases. This CDR3 contains 16 residues. CDR1 is SGHTS and CDR2 is YDEGEE in the germline V gene. The CDR3 coding sequence is TGTGCCAGCAGCTGGGCGTCGGGGTCTGGGGCCAACGTCCTGACTTTC. The encoded protein is CASSWASGSGANVLTF. The whole variable domain, remainder taken from reference TRBV5-8 and TRBJ2-6, is EAGVTQSPTHLIKTRGQQATLRCSPISGHTSVYWYQQALGLGLQFLLWYDEGEERNRGNFPPRFSGRQFPNYSSELNVNALELEDSALYLCASSWASGSGANVLTFGAGSRLTVL.

The chain uses TRBV11-2 and TRBJ2-1; TRBD1 matches 7 bases. Per germline, CDR1 SGHAT and CDR2 FQNNGV. CDR3 length: 13 residues. With V trimmed by 6 bases and J by 5 bases, 4 bases remained unmatched. Written as DNA, the CDR3 is TGTGCCAGCAGAAGGCAGGGGGACAATGAGCAGTTCTTC. Protein: CASRRQGDNEQFF.

The genes are TRBV2 and TRBJ1-4, with D possibly being TRBD1 (6 bases). The CDR3 loop spans 12 amino acids. CDR1 and CDR2 from the germline V gene are SNHLY and FYNNEI. The V gene lost 8 bases and the J gene lost 4 bases, with 8 bases spanning the gap. The CDR3 DNA follows: TGTGCCAGCGGACAGAATAATGAAAAACTGTTTTTT. Its protein is CASGQNNEKLFF.

This chain connects TRBV9 to TRBJ1-3; D not certain. CDR3 length equals 17 residues. Deletions cut 2 bases from V and 0 bases from J, with 15 bases between. Germline V CDR1 and CDR2: SGDLS, YYNGEE. The CDR3 coding sequence is TGTGCCAGCAGCGTCGCCCCGGAACTAAGCTCTGGAAACACCATATATTTT. It encodes CASSVAPELSSGNTIYF. The full variable domain, its missing parts supplied by reference TRBV9 and TRBJ1-3, is DSGVTQTPKHLITATGQRVTLRCSPRSGDLSVYWYQQSLDQGLQFLIQYYNGEERAKGNILERFSAQQFPDLHSELNLSSLELGDSALYFCASSVAPELSSGNTIYFGEGSWLTVV.

This rearrangement joins TRBV4-3 to TRBJ2-6; 7 bases are a match to TRBD1. The length of the CDR3 is 16 residues. Trimming cost V 3 bases and J 1 base; bases outside gene matches: 3. Germline V gene sequence: CDR1 LGHNA, CDR2 YSLEER. CDR3 nucleotides: TGCGCCAGCAGCCAGGGGACAGTATCTGGGGCCAACGTCCTGACTTTC. Residues: CASSQGTVSGANVLTF.

The chain has TRBV27 and TRBJ2-1; 10 bases agree with TRBD1. The CDR3 is 17 amino acids. Germline assignment: CDR1 MNHEY and CDR2 SMNVEV (reference sequence). The trim removed 3 bases at V and 7 bases at J, leaving 12 bases unmatched. CDR3 nucleotide sequence: TGTGCCAGCAGTTTCCGGCCCGGGACAGGGGCGGTTAATGAGCAGTTCTTC. Translated, it gives CASSFRPGTGAVNEQFF.